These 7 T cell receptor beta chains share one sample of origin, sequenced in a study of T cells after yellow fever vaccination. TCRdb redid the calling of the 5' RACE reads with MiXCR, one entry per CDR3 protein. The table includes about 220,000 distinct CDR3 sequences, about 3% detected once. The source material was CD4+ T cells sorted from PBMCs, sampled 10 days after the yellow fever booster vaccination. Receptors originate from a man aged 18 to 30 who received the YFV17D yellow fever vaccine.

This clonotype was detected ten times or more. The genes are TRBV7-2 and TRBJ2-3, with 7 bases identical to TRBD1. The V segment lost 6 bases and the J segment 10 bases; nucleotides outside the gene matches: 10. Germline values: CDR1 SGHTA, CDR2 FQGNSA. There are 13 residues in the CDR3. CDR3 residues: CASSQGVAGPQYF. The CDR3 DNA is TGTGCCAGCAGTCAGGGGGTCGCAGGTCCGCAGTATTTT.

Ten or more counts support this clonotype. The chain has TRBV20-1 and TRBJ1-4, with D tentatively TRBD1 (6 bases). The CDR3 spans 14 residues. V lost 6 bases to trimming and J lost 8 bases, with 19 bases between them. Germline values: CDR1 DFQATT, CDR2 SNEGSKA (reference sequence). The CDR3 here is CSASSPGVEEKLFF. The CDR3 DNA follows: TGCAGTGCCAGCTCGCCAGGGGTGGAGGAAAAACTGTTTTTT.

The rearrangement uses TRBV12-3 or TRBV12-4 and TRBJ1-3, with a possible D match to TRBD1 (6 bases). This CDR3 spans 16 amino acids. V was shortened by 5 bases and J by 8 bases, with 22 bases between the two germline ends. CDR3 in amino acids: CASSPPGTIIRYTIYF. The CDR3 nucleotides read TGTGCCAGCAGTCCCCCCGGGACAATTATTCGCTACACCATATATTTT.

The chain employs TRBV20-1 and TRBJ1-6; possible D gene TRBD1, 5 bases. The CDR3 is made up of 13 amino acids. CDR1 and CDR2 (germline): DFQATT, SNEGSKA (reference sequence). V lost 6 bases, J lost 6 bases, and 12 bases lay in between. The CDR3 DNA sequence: TGCAGTGCCACCGGGGGTGGTAATTCACCCCTCCACTTT. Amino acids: CSATGGGNSPLHF.

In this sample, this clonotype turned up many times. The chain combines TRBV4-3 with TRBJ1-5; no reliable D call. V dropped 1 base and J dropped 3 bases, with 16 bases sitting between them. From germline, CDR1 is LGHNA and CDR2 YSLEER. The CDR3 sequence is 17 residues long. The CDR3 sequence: CASSQAYPEAVNQPQHF. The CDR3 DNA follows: TGCGCCAGCAGCCAAGCTTATCCGGAGGCAGTCAATCAGCCCCAGCATTTT.

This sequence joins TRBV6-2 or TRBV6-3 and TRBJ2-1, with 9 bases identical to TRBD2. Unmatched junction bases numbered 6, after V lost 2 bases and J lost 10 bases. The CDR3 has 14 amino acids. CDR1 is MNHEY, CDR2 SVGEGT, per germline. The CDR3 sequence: CASSYAGGPREQFF. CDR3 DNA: TGTGCCAGCAGTTACGCGGGGGGGCCTCGGGAGCAGTTCTTC.

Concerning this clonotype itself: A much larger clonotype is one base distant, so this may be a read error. CDR3 protein: CASSPRLNTEAFF. As DNA, the CDR3 is TGTGCCAGCTCGCCCCGGCTGAACACTGAAGCTTTCTTT. V usage is TRBV18 and J usage is TRBJ1-1; D remains unclear. The V end was cut by 6 bases, the J end by 0 bases, with 8 bases between. The germline V gene encodes CDR1 KGHSH and CDR2 LQKENI. The CDR3 loop spans 13 amino acids.